This T cell receptor beta chain was identified during a study of cytomegalovirus exposure and HLA in healthy donors. The overall study: Earlier, approximately 110 million unique TCR beta sequences were recovered from about 170 million T cells by an analysis. Study-wide results and caveats: Whilst most TCR sequences proved rare, a subset of public TCRs occurred across many donors.

PCR primers comprised 60 Vbeta and 13 Jbeta primers. Repertoires were generated with immunoSEQ multiplex PCR, while TCRdb's copy carries only in-frame clones and drops some. There are under 200,000 clones in the sample; around 80% occur only once, and less than 2% lies in the top ten. For this clone: Its specificity is unknown.

Sequenced: PBMCs. The sequence was collected from a man aged 40-50 years in good health and CMV-seronegative.

CDR3 DNA: TGTGCCAGCAGCAGGGACAGGGGTAACACCGGGGAGCTGTTTTTT. Protein product: CASSRDRGNTGELFF. V is TRBV5-6 and J is TRBJ2-2; TRBD1 agrees at 10 bases. Losses at the gene ends were 4 bases for V and 2 bases for J; bases not matched to a gene: 2. Germline CDR1 and CDR2: SGHDT and YYEEEE. The CDR3 is made up of 15 amino acids.